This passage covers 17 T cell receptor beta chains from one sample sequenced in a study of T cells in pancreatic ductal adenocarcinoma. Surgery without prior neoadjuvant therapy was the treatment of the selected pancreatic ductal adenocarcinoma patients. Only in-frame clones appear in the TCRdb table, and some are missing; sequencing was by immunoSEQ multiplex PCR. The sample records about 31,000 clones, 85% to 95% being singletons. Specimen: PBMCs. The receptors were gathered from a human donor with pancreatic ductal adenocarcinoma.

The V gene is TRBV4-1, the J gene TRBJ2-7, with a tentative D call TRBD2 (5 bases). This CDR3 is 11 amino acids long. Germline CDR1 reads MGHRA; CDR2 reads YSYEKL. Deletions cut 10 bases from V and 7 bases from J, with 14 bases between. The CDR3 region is CATSEGVEQYF. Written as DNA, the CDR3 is TGCGCCACCTCTGAGGGAGTGGAGCAGTACTTC.

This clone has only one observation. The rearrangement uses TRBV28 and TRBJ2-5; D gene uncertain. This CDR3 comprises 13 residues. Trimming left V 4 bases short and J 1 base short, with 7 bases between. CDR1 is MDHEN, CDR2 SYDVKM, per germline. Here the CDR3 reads CASSSLVQETQYF. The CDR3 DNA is TGTGCCAGCAGTTCCCTAGTCCAAGAGACCCAGTACTTC.

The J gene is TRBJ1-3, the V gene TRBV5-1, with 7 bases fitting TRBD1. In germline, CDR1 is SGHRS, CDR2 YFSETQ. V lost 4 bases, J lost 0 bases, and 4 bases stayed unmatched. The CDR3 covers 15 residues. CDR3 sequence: CASSPGTASGNTIYF. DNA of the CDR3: TGCGCCAGCAGCCCCGGGACAGCCTCTGGAAACACCATATATTTT.

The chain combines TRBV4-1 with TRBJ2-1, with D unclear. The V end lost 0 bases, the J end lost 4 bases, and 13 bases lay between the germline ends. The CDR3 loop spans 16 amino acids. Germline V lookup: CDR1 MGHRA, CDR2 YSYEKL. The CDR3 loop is CASSQDGVGVYNEQFF. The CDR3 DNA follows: TGCGCCAGCAGCCAAGATGGGGTTGGGGTGTACAATGAGCAGTTCTTC.

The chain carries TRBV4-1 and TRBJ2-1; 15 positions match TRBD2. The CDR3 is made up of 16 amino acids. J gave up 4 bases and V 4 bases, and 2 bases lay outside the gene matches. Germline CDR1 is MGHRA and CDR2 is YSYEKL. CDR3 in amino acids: CASSPGTSGRYNEQFF. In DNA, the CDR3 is TGCGCCAGCAGCCCCGGGACTAGCGGGAGGTACAATGAGCAGTTCTTC.

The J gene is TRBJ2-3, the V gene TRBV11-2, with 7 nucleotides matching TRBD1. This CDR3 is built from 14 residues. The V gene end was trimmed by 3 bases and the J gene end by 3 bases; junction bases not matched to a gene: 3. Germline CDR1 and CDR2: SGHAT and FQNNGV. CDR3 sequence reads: CASSLVTGTDTQYF. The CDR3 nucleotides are TGTGCCAGCAGCTTGGTGACAGGGACAGATACGCAGTATTTT.

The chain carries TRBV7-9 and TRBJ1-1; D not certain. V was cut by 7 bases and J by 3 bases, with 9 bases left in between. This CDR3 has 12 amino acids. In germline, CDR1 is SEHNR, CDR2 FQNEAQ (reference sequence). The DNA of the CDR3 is TGTGCCAGCACCCTGAGTGACACTGAAGCTTTCTTT. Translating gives CASTLSDTEAFF. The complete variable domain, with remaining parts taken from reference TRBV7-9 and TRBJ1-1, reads DTGVSQNPRHKITKRGQNVTFRCDPISEHNRLYWYRQTLGQGPEFLTYFQNEAQLEKSRLLSDRFSAERPKGSFSTLEIQRTEQGDSAMYLCASTLSDTEAFFGQGTRLTVV.

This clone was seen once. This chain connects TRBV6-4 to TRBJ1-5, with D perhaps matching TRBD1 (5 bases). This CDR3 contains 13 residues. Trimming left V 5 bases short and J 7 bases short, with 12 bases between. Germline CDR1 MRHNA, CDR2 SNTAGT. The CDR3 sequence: CASSPQEGQPQHF. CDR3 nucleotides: TGTGCCAGCAGTCCACAGGAAGGGCAGCCCCAGCATTTT.

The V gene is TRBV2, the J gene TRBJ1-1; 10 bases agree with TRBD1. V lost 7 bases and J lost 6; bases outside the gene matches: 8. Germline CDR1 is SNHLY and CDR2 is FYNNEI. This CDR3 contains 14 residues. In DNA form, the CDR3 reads TGTGCCAGCACTCCCGACAGGGGGCGAGCTGAAGCTTTCTTT. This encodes CASTPDRGRAEAFF.

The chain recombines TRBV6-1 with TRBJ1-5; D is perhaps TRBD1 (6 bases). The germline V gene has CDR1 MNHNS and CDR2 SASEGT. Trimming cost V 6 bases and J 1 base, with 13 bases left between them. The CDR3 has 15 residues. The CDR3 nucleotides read TGTGCCAGCAGCTCGGGACATGCGAGCAATCAGCCCCAGCATTTT. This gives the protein CASSSGHASNQPQHF.

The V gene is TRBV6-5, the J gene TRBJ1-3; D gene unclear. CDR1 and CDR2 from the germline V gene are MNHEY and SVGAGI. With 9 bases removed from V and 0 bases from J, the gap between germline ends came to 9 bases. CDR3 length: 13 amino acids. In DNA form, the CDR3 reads TGTGCCAGTGGCTGGGGCTCTGGAAACACCATATATTTT. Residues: CASGWGSGNTIYF.

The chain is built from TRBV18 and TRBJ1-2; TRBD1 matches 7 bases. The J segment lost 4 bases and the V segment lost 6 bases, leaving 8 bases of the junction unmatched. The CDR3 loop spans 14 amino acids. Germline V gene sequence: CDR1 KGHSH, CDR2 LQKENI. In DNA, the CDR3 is TGTGCCAGCTCCCAGGGGGGTCGGACCTATGGCTACACCTTC. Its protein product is CASSQGGRTYGYTF.

CDR3 region: CASSPRRGESSNYGYTF. The CDR3 DNA is TGTGCCAGCAGCCCCCGAAGGGGGGAGTCCTCTAACTATGGCTACACCTTC. V is TRBV7-9 and J is TRBJ1-2; a weak D match, TRBD1 (6 bases). The CDR3 is made up of 17 amino acids. The ends were cut back, 5 bases at V and 0 bases at J, with 19 bases in the middle. Germline values: CDR1 SEHNR, CDR2 FQNEAQ (reference sequence).

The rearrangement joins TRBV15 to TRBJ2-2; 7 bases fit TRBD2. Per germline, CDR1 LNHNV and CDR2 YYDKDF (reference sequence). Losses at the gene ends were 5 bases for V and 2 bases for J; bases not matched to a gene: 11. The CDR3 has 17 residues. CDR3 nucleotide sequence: TGTGCCACCAGCCACCCCGGGAGCGGGGAAAACACCGGGGAGCTGTTTTTT. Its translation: CATSHPGSGENTGELFF.

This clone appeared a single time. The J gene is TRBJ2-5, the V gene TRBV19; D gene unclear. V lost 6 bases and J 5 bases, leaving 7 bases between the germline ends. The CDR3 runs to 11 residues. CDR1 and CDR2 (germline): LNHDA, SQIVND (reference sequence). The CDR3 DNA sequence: TGTGCCAGTAGCCTGAAGGAGACCCAGTACTTC. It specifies CASSLKETQYF.

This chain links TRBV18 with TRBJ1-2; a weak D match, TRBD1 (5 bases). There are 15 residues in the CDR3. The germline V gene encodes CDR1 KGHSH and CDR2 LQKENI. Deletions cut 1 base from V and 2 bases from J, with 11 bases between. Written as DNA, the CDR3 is TGTGCCAGCTCACCACTGGACACCTCCAACTATGGCTACACCTTC. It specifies CASSPLDTSNYGYTF.

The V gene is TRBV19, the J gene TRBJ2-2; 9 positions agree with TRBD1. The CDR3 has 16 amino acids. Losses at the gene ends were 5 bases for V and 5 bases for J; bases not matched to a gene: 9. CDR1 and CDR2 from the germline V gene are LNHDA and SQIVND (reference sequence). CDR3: CASSPNRGPSTGELFF. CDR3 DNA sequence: TGTGCCAGTAGTCCCAACAGGGGGCCGTCGACCGGGGAGCTGTTTTTT. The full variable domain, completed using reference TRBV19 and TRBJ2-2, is DGGITQSPKYLFRKEGQNVTLSCEQNLNHDAMYWYRQDPGQGLRLIYYSQIVNDFQKGDIAEGYSVSREKKESFPLTVTSAQKNPTAFYLCASSPNRGPSTGELFFGEGSRLTVL.